Included here is one T cell receptor beta chain sequence, with context. Time point in this sample: blood 4 weeks post-SBRT, at nephrectomy. The treatment here: 15 Gy SBRT to primary tumor, nephrectomy 4 weeks later. The V end was cut by 8 bases, the J end by 5 bases, with 9 bases between. Germline V CDR1 and CDR2: SNHLY, FYNNEI. CDR3 length equals 11 residues. This specimen comes from a study of radiation and T cells in renal cell carcinoma. This table comes from immunoSEQ multiplex PCR, and its TCRdb copy is limited to in-frame clones, with some not included. This table has about 77,000 clones, roughly 83% appearing once.

This sequence joins TRBV2 and TRBJ2-5; D unresolved. This material consisted of blood, taken from a patient whose treatment included radiotherapy and nephrectomy. The clonotype originates from a woman in her fifties or sixties with renal cell carcinoma. The CDR3 DNA reads TGTGCCAGCGCAGGTTGGGAGACCCAGTACTTC. Residues: CASAGWETQYF.